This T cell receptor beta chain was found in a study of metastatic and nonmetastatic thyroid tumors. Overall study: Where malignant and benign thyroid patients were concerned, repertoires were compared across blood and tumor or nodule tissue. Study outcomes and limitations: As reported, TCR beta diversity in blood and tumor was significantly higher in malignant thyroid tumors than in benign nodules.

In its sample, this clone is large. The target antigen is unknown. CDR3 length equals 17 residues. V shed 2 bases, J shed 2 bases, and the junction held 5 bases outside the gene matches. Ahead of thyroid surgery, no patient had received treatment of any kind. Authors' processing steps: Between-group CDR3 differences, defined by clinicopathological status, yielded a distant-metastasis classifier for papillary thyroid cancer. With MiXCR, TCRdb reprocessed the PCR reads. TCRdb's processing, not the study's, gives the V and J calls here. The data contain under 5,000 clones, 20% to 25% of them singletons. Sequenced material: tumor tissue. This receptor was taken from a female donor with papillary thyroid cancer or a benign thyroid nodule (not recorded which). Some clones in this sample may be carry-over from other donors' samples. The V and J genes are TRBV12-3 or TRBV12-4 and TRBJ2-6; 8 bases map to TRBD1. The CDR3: CASSLRQGAAGANVLTF. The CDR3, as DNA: TGTGCCAGCAGTTTAAGGCAGGGGGCGGCTGGGGCCAACGTCCTGACTTTC.